These 29 T cell receptor beta chains were sequenced from one sample in a study of blood T cells in healthy people across ages. Primed by a sample-barcoded 5' primer and a J-beta primer mix, a second PCR proceeded for about 7 to 11 cycles. TCRdb redid the calling of the 5' RACE reads with MiXCR, one entry per CDR3 protein. The table has around 1,000,000 distinct CDR3 sequences, 35% to 40% seen once. The sequencing sample was made of blood. The receptors here all came from a man between 18 and 35 years old in good health.

This chain links TRBV7-9 with TRBJ1-1; D possibly corresponds to TRBD1 (5 bases). Trimming cost V 3 bases and J 1 base, with 15 bases left between them. The CDR3 length is 16 residues. Germline lookup yields CDR1 SEHNR and CDR2 FQNEAQ (reference sequence). The CDR3 nucleotides are TGTGCCAGCAGCTTGGGGTACAGGAGCCCGAACACTGAAGCTTTCTTT. Its protein product is CASSLGYRSPNTEAFF. The variable domain in full, with the rest retrieved from reference TRBV7-9 and TRBJ1-1, is DTGVSQNPRHKITKRGQNVTFRCDPISEHNRLYWYRQTLGQGPEFLTYFQNEAQLEKSRLLSDRFSAERPKGSFSTLEIQRTEQGDSAMYLCASSLGYRSPNTEAFFGQGTRLTVV.

The sample holds a few counts of this clonotype. The chain is built from TRBV6-1 and TRBJ2-1, with 11 bases matching TRBD2. CDR3 length: 16 amino acids. The V segment lost 2 bases and the J segment 1 base; nucleotides outside the gene matches: 1. CDR1 is MNHNS and CDR2 is SASEGT in the germline V gene. The CDR3 DNA is TGTGCCAGCAGTGAATTAGCGGGGGGGTCCTACAATGAGCAGTTCTTC. Encoded protein: CASSELAGGSYNEQFF.

This clonotype was detected only a few times. The chain is built from TRBV9 and TRBJ1-1, with 10 nucleotides matching TRBD1. The ends lost 3 bases at V and 5 bases at J; junction bases unmatched: 4. Germline V gene data show CDR1 as SGDLS and CDR2 as YYNGEE. The CDR3 loop spans 14 amino acids. The CDR3 nucleotides read TGTGCCAGCAGCGGGACAGGGGGGTGGACTGAAGCTTTCTTT. This translates into CASSGTGGWTEAFF.

V gene TRBV20-1 combines with J gene TRBJ2-1, with unresolved D. Germline V gives CDR1 DFQATT, CDR2 SNEGSKA (reference sequence). The CDR3 spans 13 residues. V lost 6 bases, J lost 0 bases, and 9 bases lay in between. The CDR3 DNA reads as TGCAGTGCAGACGGAGTCTCCTACAATGAGCAGTTCTTC. Its protein product is CSADGVSYNEQFF.

Concerning this clonotype: A much larger clone is a single base away; this may be a read error. The rearrangement joins TRBV10-3 to TRBJ2-7, with 12 nucleotides matching TRBD2. V dropped 6 bases and J dropped 7; count of bases not matched to a gene: 19. CDR1 is ENHRY and CDR2 is SYGVKD in the germline V gene. CDR3 length: 18 residues. This CDR3 reads CAIRRTSGVQPDYNEQYF. The CDR3 nucleotides read TGTGCCATCAGAAGGACTAGCGGGGTGCAACCTGATTACAATGAGCAGTACTTC.

The CDR3, as DNA: TGTGCCAGCAGCCAACCTCCGGGACAGCCATACGAGCAGTACTTC. Protein sequence: CASSQPPGQPYEQYF. This chain joins TRBV4-2 and TRBJ2-7; 7 nucleotides line up with TRBD1. The CDR3 covers 15 residues. Trimming at V came to 2 bases and at J to 4 bases, leaving 8 bases not matched to a gene. CDR1 and CDR2 from the germline V gene are LGHNA and YNFKEQ.

This chain uses TRBV7-9 with TRBJ1-1; D possibly corresponds to TRBD1 (5 bases). Germline V gene lookup returns CDR1 SEHNR and CDR2 FQNEAQ (reference sequence). V was cut by 3 bases and J by 0 bases, with 11 bases left in between. The CDR3 covers 15 residues. The CDR3 sequence: CASSFAGTVNTEAFF. CDR3 in DNA: TGTGCCAGCAGCTTCGCAGGGACCGTGAACACTGAAGCTTTCTTT.

The V and J genes are TRBV3-1 and TRBJ1-6; D is ambiguous. Trimming shortened V by 5 bases and J by 11 bases, and 13 bases separated the two germline ends. Germline CDR1 is LGHDT and CDR2 is YNNKEL (reference sequence). This CDR3 has 13 residues. CDR3 coding DNA: TGTGCCAGCAGCACCAAGAGCACTGCACCCCTCCACTTT. Amino acid sequence: CASSTKSTAPLHF.

The chain is built from TRBV10-3 and TRBJ1-3; D not certain. Looked up from germline, CDR1 is ENHRY and CDR2 is SYGVKD. V shed 3 bases and J shed 4 bases, with 10 bases lying between them. This CDR3 is built from 14 residues. CDR3 sequence: CAISDSGSGNTIYF. CDR3 bases: TGTGCCATCAGTGACAGTGGGTCCGGAAACACCATATATTTT.

This CDR3 reads CASSLGFFGVLNTEAFF. The CDR3 DNA is TGTGCCAGCAGCTTGGGGTTTTTCGGGGTCTTGAACACTGAAGCTTTCTTT. V and J are TRBV13 and TRBJ1-1; unclear D gene. This CDR3 has 17 amino acids. CDR1 and CDR2 (germline): PRHDT, FYEKMQ (reference sequence). V was shortened by 3 bases and J by 0 bases, with 17 bases between the two germline ends.

V is TRBV13 and J is TRBJ2-4, with D hard to call. V was shortened by 0 bases and J by 3 bases, with 3 bases between the two germline ends. This CDR3 is 13 amino acids long. Germline lookup yields CDR1 PRHDT and CDR2 FYEKMQ (reference sequence). The CDR3 nucleotides read TGTGCCAGCAGCTTAGGAGACAAAAACATTCAGTACTTC. This codes for CASSLGDKNIQYF.

The rearrangement links TRBV6-5 to TRBJ1-1; D unclear. This CDR3 is built from 15 residues. V lost 0 bases, J lost 1 base, and 9 bases lay in between. Per germline, CDR1 MNHEY and CDR2 SVGAGI. The DNA of the CDR3 is TGTGCCAGCAGTTACTCGAGCCTGGGGAACACTGAAGCTTTCTTT. This codes for CASSYSSLGNTEAFF.

Concerning this clonotype: A read error may be the cause here, since a much bigger clone is one base away. V is TRBV9 and J is TRBJ2-3, with D perhaps matching TRBD2 (6 bases). Trimming took off 4 bases at V and 8 bases at J, with 17 bases between the two ends. This CDR3 spans 14 amino acids. Germline V gene sequence: CDR1 SGDLS, CDR2 YYNGEE. The CDR3 spells CASSLRGGFGTQYF. The DNA for the CDR3 is TGTGCCAGCAGCCTCCGAGGAGGGTTTGGTACGCAGTATTTT.

This clonotype turned up a few times. This chain links TRBV12-3 or TRBV12-4 with TRBJ1-4; the D gene is possibly TRBD1 (5 bases). The CDR3 consists of 14 residues. The germline V and J ends were trimmed by 6 bases and 8 bases, with 16 bases remaining between them. The CDR3 DNA reads TGTGCCAGCAGCCCGGGACCCGTGGGCGAAAAACTGTTTTTT. Translation: CASSPGPVGEKLFF.

The J gene is TRBJ2-3, the V gene TRBV7-9; 8 nucleotides line up with TRBD1. From germline, CDR1 is SEHNR and CDR2 FQNEAQ (reference sequence). With 6 bases clipped from V and 14 bases from J, the junction kept 13 bases outside the gene matches. CDR3 size: 13 residues. The CDR3 spells CASSPDRVRYAYF. DNA for the CDR3: TGTGCCAGCAGTCCGGACAGGGTCAGATACGCGTATTTT.

The chain uses TRBV6-2 or TRBV6-3 and TRBJ1-2, with D hard to call. The CDR3 sequence is 15 residues long. V was cut by 6 bases and J by 2 bases, with 16 bases left in between. Germline values: CDR1 MNHEY, CDR2 SVGEGT. CDR3 amino acids: CASRSDIGGNYGYTF. In nucleotides, the CDR3 is TGTGCCAGCAGGAGCGACATTGGCGGGAACTATGGCTACACCTTC.

The V call is TRBV7-9, the J call TRBJ2-1; 9 nucleotides match TRBD1. V shed 5 bases, J shed 6 bases, and the junction held 11 bases outside the gene matches. The CDR3 spans 16 residues. From germline, CDR1 is SEHNR and CDR2 FQNEAQ (reference sequence). The CDR3 here is CASSTAGTGTSNEQFF. CDR3 sequence (DNA): TGTGCCAGCAGCACGGCCGGGACAGGGACGTCCAATGAGCAGTTCTTC.

The chain recombines TRBV12-3 or TRBV12-4 with TRBJ2-2, with no clear D. The CDR3 length is 14 residues. The ends were cut back, 1 base at V and 6 bases at J, with 9 bases in the middle. This CDR3 is CASSLEIAAGELFF. CDR3 DNA sequence: TGTGCCAGCAGTTTAGAAATAGCTGCCGGGGAGCTGTTTTTT.

A remark on this clonotype: One end of the junction fails to match germline, which may point to a read error. J is TRBJ2-1 and V is TRBV29-1, with 8 positions matching TRBD2. CDR3 length equals 15 residues. Germline V gene sequence: CDR1 SQVTM, CDR2 ANQGSEA. The CDR3 nucleotides are TGCAGCGTTGAAGAGCGGGGGGCCGTCTACAATGGGCAGTTCTTC. Residues: CSVEERGAVYNGQFF.

This sequence joins TRBV20-1 and TRBJ1-2; D is unresolved. The CDR3 length is 11 residues. The V end lost 6 bases, the J end lost 4 bases, and 9 bases lay between the germline ends. In germline, CDR1 is DFQATT, CDR2 SNEGSKA (reference sequence). Here the CDR3 DNA reads TGCAGTGCCCTCCACGTCTATGGCTACACCTTC. Translating gives CSALHVYGYTF.

CDR3 nucleotides: TGTGCTAGTGGTTCCACAGGGGAAGGGGAGCAGTTCTTC. Its translation: CASGSTGEGEQFF. This chain joins TRBV12-5 and TRBJ2-1; 7 bases line up with TRBD1. The length of the CDR3 is 13 residues. CDR1 is LGHNT, CDR2 FRNRAP, per germline. The V and J ends lost 4 bases and 10 bases, in that order; junction bases with no gene match: 7. The variable domain in full, completed from reference TRBV12-5 and TRBJ2-1, reads DARVTQTPRHKVTEMGQEVTMRCQPILGHNTVFWYRQTMMQGLELLAYFRNRAPLDDSGMPKDRFSAEMPDATLATLKIQPSEPRDSAVYFCASGSTGEGEQFFGPGTRLTVL.

This clonotype appeared a few times. The rearrangement joins TRBV2 to TRBJ2-1; TRBD1 is a possible D gene (8 bases). Germline lookup yields CDR1 SNHLY and CDR2 FYNNEI. V was clipped by 6 bases and J by 3 bases, with 21 bases between them. The CDR3 contains 17 residues. CDR3 DNA sequence: TGTGCCAGCAGACAGCGCCTGACAGGGGACTACTACAATGAGCAGTTCTTC. Protein sequence: CASRQRLTGDYYNEQFF.

CDR3 in DNA: TGCAGCGTTGAGACGCTAGCGTGGCCAGATACGCAGTATTTT. Translating it yields CSVETLAWPDTQYF. The chain is built from TRBV29-1 and TRBJ2-3; TRBD2 might be the D (6 bases). V was trimmed by 3 bases and J by 4 bases, leaving 14 bases between them. CDR1 is SQVTM and CDR2 is ANQGSEA in the germline V gene. The CDR3 is made up of 14 amino acids.

In its sample, this clonotype was seen a few times. The V and J genes are TRBV6-2 or TRBV6-3 and TRBJ2-2, with 9 bases matching TRBD2. V dropped 11 bases and J dropped 2; count of bases not matched to a gene: 9. The V gene's germline CDR1 is MNHEY and CDR2 SVGEGT. CDR3 length: 15 residues. The CDR3 DNA reads TGTGCCCCCGAGGCTAGCGGGGTAAACACCGGGGAGCTGTTTTTT. It translates to CAPEASGVNTGELFF.

In its sample, this clonotype was seen a few times. The chain uses TRBV7-2 and TRBJ1-2; TRBD1 matches 11 bases. The CDR3 extends over 15 amino acids. The germline V gene encodes CDR1 SGHTA and CDR2 FQGNSA. The trim removed 5 bases at V and 5 bases at J, leaving 7 bases unmatched. The CDR3, as DNA: TGTGCCAGCAGCCCCAGGGACAGGGGGTTATATGGCTACACCTTC. Translated: CASSPRDRGLYGYTF.

This chain connects TRBV10-3 to TRBJ2-3; no firm D call. This CDR3 contains 12 residues. Trimming stripped 7 bases from V and 1 base from J, with 6 bases between. Germline-derived CDR1 and CDR2 are ENHRY and SYGVKD. In DNA, the CDR3 is TGTGCCATCAAGGACCGCACAGATACGCAGTATTTT. This codes for CAIKDRTDTQYF.

Turning to this clonotype: The germline gene is not matched at one end of the junction; a read error may be the cause. The chain couples TRBV12-5 to TRBJ1-6, with D tentatively TRBD1 (5 bases). Per germline, CDR1 LGHNT and CDR2 FRNRAP. The CDR3 runs to 13 residues. The CDR3 nucleotides are TGTGCTAGTGGCCCGGGGCTTCTTTCACCCATCCACTTT. This sequence encodes CASGPGLLSPIHF. The whole variable domain, remainder taken from reference TRBV12-5 and TRBJ1-6, is DARVTQTPRHKVTEMGQEVTMRCQPILGHNTVFWYRQTMMQGLELLAYFRNRAPLDDSGMPKDRFSAEMPDATLATLKIQPSEPRDSAVYFCASGPGLLSPIHFGNGTRLTVT.

This chain links TRBV20-1 with TRBJ1-4; D is perhaps TRBD1 (5 bases). Trimming stripped 3 bases from V and 0 bases from J, with 14 bases between. The CDR3 runs to 16 residues. Germline loops: CDR1 DFQATT, CDR2 SNEGSKA (reference sequence). CDR3 sequence reads: CSARGDSGATNEKLFF. As DNA, the CDR3 is TGCAGTGCTAGGGGCGACAGTGGAGCAACTAATGAAAAACTGTTTTTT.

V is TRBV9 and J is TRBJ1-6, with D possibly TRBD1 on 5 matching bases. Germline V CDR1 and CDR2: SGDLS, YYNGEE. Trimming left V 3 bases short and J 6 bases short, with 13 bases between. CDR3 length equals 15 residues. The CDR3 DNA reads as TGTGCCAGCAGCGACCTAGACAGCCTTAATTCACCCCTCCACTTT. It is translated as CASSDLDSLNSPLHF. The full variable domain, rest sourced from reference TRBV9 and TRBJ1-6, is DSGVTQTPKHLITATGQRVTLRCSPRSGDLSVYWYQQSLDQGLQFLIQYYNGEERAKGNILERFSAQQFPDLHSELNLSSLELGDSALYFCASSDLDSLNSPLHFGNGTRLTVT.